Listed below are T cell receptor beta chains from one sample, sequenced in a study of human T cells and chemical hapten exposure. TCRdb reprocessed the RACE reads with MiXCR, giving one entry per CDR3 protein. The sample lists tens of thousands of distinct CDR3 sequences, about 9% occurring once. The source was whole blood, collected in connection with sensitization to the hapten diphenylcyclopropenone (DPC). These receptors were taken from a woman aged 40 to 49 with alopecia areata. Some clones in this sample may be carry-over from other donors' samples. Each CDR3 is given with its conserved first and last residue. The order of the fields is J gene, D gene, clone size, V gene, CDR3 protein, CDR3 DNA. D genes are given only for firm matches. Clone size is shown for a subset of rows, as once, few, many or a class of expanded clone.

TRBJ2-3	NA	many	TRBV7-2	CASSLSGGREDTQYF	TGTGCCAGCAGCTTATCCGGGGGGCGAGAAGATACGCAGTATTTT
TRBJ1-5	NA	few	TRBV7-8	CASSLGQDGQPQHF	TGTGCCAGCAGCTTAGGACAGGACGGTCAGCCCCAGCATTTT
TRBJ2-7	TRBD1	few	TRBV6-5	CASRLRQGEEQYF	TGTGCCAGCAGGCTCAGACAGGGTGAGGAGCAGTACTTC
TRBJ1-2	NA	NA	TRBV7-2	CASSLAGLLEGYTF	TGTGCCAGCAGCTTAGCCGGGCTACTCGAAGGCTACACCTTC
TRBJ2-3	TRBD2	few	TRBV20-1	CSATPSGGLDTQYF	TGCAGTGCTACCCCAAGCGGGGGGCTGGATACGCAGTATTTT
TRBJ1-6	NA	few	TRBV12-3/TRBV12-4	CASSPRGGGASNSPLHF	TGTGCCAGCAGTCCTCGGGGCGGGGGCGCGTCCAATTCACCCCTCCACTTT
TRBJ1-5	NA	NA	TRBV2	CACRDVNQPQHF	TGTGCCTGCCGGGATGTTAATCAGCCCCAGCATTTT
TRBJ2-7	NA	few	TRBV29-1	CSVEDRVHEQYF	TGCAGCGTTGAAGACAGGGTCCACGAGCAGTACTTC
TRBJ2-7	NA	NA	TRBV9	CASSAPGQPHEQYF	TGTGCCAGCAGCGCCCCGGGACAACCCCACGAGCAGTACTTC
TRBJ2-7	NA	NA	TRBV7-9	CASSLDRSSYEQYF	TGTGCCAGCAGCTTAGACAGGTCCAGCTACGAGCAGTACTTC
TRBJ2-1	TRBD1	NA	TRBV5-1	CASRPGTGYNEQFF	TGCGCCAGCAGACCCGGGACAGGGTACAATGAGCAGTTCTTC
TRBJ2-2	NA	many	TRBV9	CASSVAAGELFF	TGTGCCAGCAGCGTAGCCGCCGGGGAGCTGTTTTTT
TRBJ1-1	NA	many	TRBV9	CASSVEGNFEAFF	TGTGCCAGCAGCGTAGAGGGCAACTTTGAAGCTTTCTTT
TRBJ2-3	NA	NA	TRBV7-9	CASSYIQSDTQYF	TGTGCCAGCAGCTATATTCAATCAGATACGCAGTATTTT
TRBJ1-5	NA	many	TRBV28	CASSLQDQPQHF	TGTGCCAGCAGTTTACAGGATCAGCCCCAGCATTTT
TRBJ2-5	NA	NA	TRBV6-5	CASSRDQETQYF	TGTGCCAGCAGTAGGGACCAAGAGACCCAGTACTTC
TRBJ1-1	NA	many	TRBV6-8	CASRPDRNTEAFF	TGTGCCAGCAGACCGGACAGGAACACTGAAGCTTTCTTT
TRBJ2-1	TRBD1	many	TRBV2	CASTRDRGTYNEQFF	TGTGCCAGCACCCGGGACAGGGGTACCTACAATGAGCAGTTCTTC